Below, 8 T cell receptor beta chains from the same sample are listed, as sequenced in a study of CD8+ T cells in alopecia areata. As the sequencing template, cDNA was produced by extracting RNA and reverse transcribing it. Sequenced by immunoSEQ multiplex PCR; TCRdb stores in-frame clones only, minus some. Of almost 35,000 clones listed, around 60% were seen once; the top ten hold around 40%. The sample was NKG2D-high CD8+ T cells sorted from blood. Every receptor here comes from a human donor with alopecia areata.

This chain connects TRBV2 to TRBJ2-1, with unresolved D. The CDR3 loop spans 10 amino acids. CDR1 SNHLY and CDR2 FYNNEI come from the germline V gene. V lost 7 bases to trimming and J lost 7 bases, with 5 bases between them. The CDR3 region has the DNA TGTGCCAGCACCGAAAATGAGCAGTTCTTC. It encodes CASTENEQFF.

The rearrangement joins TRBV28 to TRBJ2-5; perhaps TRBD2 as D (5 bases). The CDR3 is made up of 11 amino acids. Trimming left V 4 bases short and J 11 bases short, with 11 bases between. Germline CDR1 and CDR2: MDHEN and SYDVKM. In DNA, the CDR3 is TGTGCCAGCAGTTCGGAGCGGAATCAGTACTTC. Encoded protein: CASSSERNQYF.

J is TRBJ1-1 and V is TRBV7-3; TRBD1 might be the D (5 bases). V was shortened by 6 bases and J by 1 base, with 18 bases between the two germline ends. CDR1 is SGHTA, CDR2 FQGTGA, per germline. The CDR3 extends over 16 amino acids. CDR3 DNA sequence: TGTGCCAGCAGTCCTGATCCTATGGGGGGGAACACTGAAGCTTTCTTT. Translated, it gives CASSPDPMGGNTEAFF.

V and J are TRBV7-8 and TRBJ2-1; TRBD2 matches at 10 bases. Germline values: CDR1 SGHVS, CDR2 FQNEAQ. Trimming removed 6 bases from V and 0 bases from J; junction bases left unmatched: 11. This CDR3 comprises 18 residues. The CDR3 sequence: CASRPRGASGSSYNEQFF. The CDR3 DNA follows: TGTGCCAGCAGACCAAGGGGGGCTAGCGGGAGCTCCTACAATGAGCAGTTCTTC.

This clone was counted between two and nine times. The chain links TRBV7-2 to TRBJ1-1; D might be TRBD1 (5 bases). V was pared by 5 bases and J by 1 base, with 8 bases between. The CDR3 consists of 13 residues. Germline V lookup: CDR1 SGHTA, CDR2 FQGNSA. CDR3 nucleotides: TGTGCCAGCAGCGTGACAGAGAACACTGAAGCTTTCTTT. This encodes CASSVTENTEAFF.

This sequence joins TRBV4-2 and TRBJ2-3, with 9 bases matching TRBD2. V lost 4 bases and J lost 0; bases outside the gene matches: 2. This CDR3 spans 15 amino acids. CDR1 is LGHNA, CDR2 YNFKEQ, per germline. CDR3 sequence: CASSLGLASTDTQYF. CDR3 DNA sequence: TGTGCCAGCAGCCTCGGACTAGCGAGCACAGATACGCAGTATTTT.

The chain couples TRBV28 to TRBJ1-1; 7 bases agree with TRBD1. There are 13 residues in the CDR3. J gave up 4 bases and V 6 bases, and 5 bases lay outside the gene matches. The germline V gene encodes CDR1 MDHEN and CDR2 SYDVKM. CDR3 sequence: CASRTGSGTEAFF. CDR3 nucleotides: TGTGCCAGCAGGACAGGGAGTGGCACTGAAGCTTTCTTT.

A note on this clone: Germline is not matched at one junction end, which may reflect a read error. The V call is TRBV13, the J call TRBJ2-1; 7 nucleotides match TRBD1. Per germline, CDR1 PRHDT and CDR2 FYEKMQ (reference sequence). CDR3 length equals 16 residues. The CDR3 is CASSRLGTVSFNEQFF. The DNA of the CDR3 is TGTGCCAGCAGCCGACTCGGGACAGTTTCCTTCAATGAGCAGTTCTTC. The entire variable domain, with the rest obtained from reference TRBV13 and TRBJ2-1, is as follows: AAGVIQSPRHLIKEKRETATLKCYPIPRHDTVYWYQQGPGQDPQFLISFYEKMQSDKGSIPDRFSAQQFSDYHSELNMSSLELGDSALYFCASSRLGTVSFNEQFFGPGTRLTVL.